This T cell receptor (beta chain) was found in a study of CD8 T cells in ankylosing spondylitis. General observations from the study: Blood from ankylosing spondylitis patients appeared to carry a characteristic roughly 8-variant TCR beta motif. CD8+ by phenotype, disease-linked clones were relatively rare in peripheral blood.

In germline, CDR1 is SQVTM, CDR2 ANQGSEA. The germline V and J ends were trimmed by 3 bases and 7 bases, with 13 bases remaining between them. The CDR3 contains 12 residues. This clonotype was picked up a small number of times. Its antigen is undetermined. TCRdb analysed the 5' RACE reads with MiXCR anew, one entry per CDR3 protein. The sample consists of some 37,000 distinct CDR3 sequences, 16% of them appearing once. The sequencing input was blood. V usage is TRBV29-1 and J usage is TRBJ2-7; D is undetermined. The receptor was isolated from a male donor with ankylosing spondylitis or in good health (not recorded which). The DNA for the CDR3 is TGCAGCGTTGATAAGGGCTTCAGGGAGCAGTACTTC. It codes for CSVDKGFREQYF.